This section outlines one TCR beta chain sequence together with its context. The target antigen is unknown. This entry belongs to a study of T-cell memory formation after mild COVID-19. Findings of the study overall: Second-wave clones that peaked on day 37 lacked confirmed SARS-CoV-2 specificity. Contracting clones localized mainly to CM and EM when CD4+ and mainly to EMRA when CD8+.

One entry per CDR3 protein results from TCRdb running MiXCR on the 5' RACE reads. This sample has around 150,000 distinct CDR3 sequences, with 9.5% to 13% found just once. This sequence originates from a man aged 18 to 29 who had mild COVID-19 (a few samples of this study predate the infection). Cell type and time point are not known. The sample taken for sequencing was PBMCs or a T cell subset sorted from them (not recorded which).

This chain's CDR3 is CASKLTGTDTQYF. The CDR3 nucleotides are TGTGCCAGCAAACTAACCGGCACAGATACGCAGTATTTT. V and J are TRBV27 and TRBJ2-3, with no clear D. Germline-derived CDR1 and CDR2 are MNHEY and SMNVEV (reference sequence). Trimming left V 7 bases short and J 1 base short, with 9 bases between. The CDR3 has 13 residues.